Listed here is a single T cell receptor beta chain. Its antigen is not identified. Enrollment excluded any patients with other autoimmune diseases, uncontrolled infections, pregnancy or lactation. Germline lookup yields CDR1 MNHNS and CDR2 SASEGT. Germline trimming cut 6 bases from V and 3 bases from J; bases unmatched to any gene: 8. The CDR3 spans 15 residues. TCR beta CDR3 amplification used RNA transcripts. HTBI primers were employed in first-round RT-PCR, then a second-round multiplex PCR followed. TCRdb fed the multiplex PCR reads into MiXCR, producing one record per CDR3 protein. The data show 400,000 or so distinct CDR3 sequences, approximately 15% seen once. This sample is drawn from a study of Graves' ophthalmopathy and Graves' hyperthyroidism. Study-wide points: Blood contained most expanded thyroid clonotypes exceeding 0.001 frequency.

The sequencing sample was made of peripheral blood. The chain couples TRBV6-1 to TRBJ1-5; the match to TRBD1 covers 7 bases. This clonotype was obtained from a woman under 30 with stable Graves' hyperthyroidism. The CDR3 region has the DNA TGTGCCAGCAGGCGTAACGGACAGGACAATCAGCCCCAGCATTTT. Translating it yields CASRRNGQDNQPQHF.